These 17 T cell receptor beta chains originate from one sample sequenced in a study of blood T cell repertoires in COVID-19. TCRdb's table, derived via immunoSEQ multiplex PCR, lists solely in-frame clones and lacks some. The sample contains almost 200,000 clones, about 86% of which appear only once. Sample: peripheral blood. Every receptor here comes from a woman in her seventies with acute or convalescent COVID-19.

This chain joins TRBV25-1 and TRBJ1-1; 9 bases fit TRBD1. The V gene's germline CDR1 is MGHDK and CDR2 SYGVNS. V shed 3 bases, J shed 3 bases, and the junction held 5 bases outside the gene matches. The CDR3 has 15 residues. CDR3 DNA: TGTGCCAGCAGTGAGAGACAGGGGGGTGACACTGAAGCTTTCTTT. This gives the protein CASSERQGGDTEAFF.

The CDR3 nucleotides read TGTGCCAGCAGTAAACACGGACAAGTGAACACTGAAGCTTTCTTT. It translates to CASSKHGQVNTEAFF. V usage is TRBV6-2 or TRBV6-3 and J usage is TRBJ1-1, with D possibly matching TRBD1 (5 bases). Trimming left V 5 bases short and J 0 bases short, with 13 bases between. Looked up from germline, CDR1 is MNHEY and CDR2 is SVGEGT. The CDR3 is 15 residues long.

This clone was seen a handful of times. The chain employs TRBV7-9 and TRBJ1-2; 7 nucleotides line up with TRBD1. CDR3 length equals 16 residues. CDR1 is SEHNR, CDR2 FQNEAQ, per germline (reference sequence). After removal of 3 bases from V and 2 bases from J, the junction contained 9 bases not matched to a gene. As DNA, the CDR3 is TGTGCCAGCAGCTTGGACAGGAGAGATTTCAACTATGGCTACACCTTC. It encodes CASSLDRRDFNYGYTF.

This chain joins TRBV7-2 and TRBJ2-1; 8 bases fit TRBD2. V trimming: 6 bases; J trimming: 9 bases; junction bases outside the gene matches: 13. The CDR3 runs 15 residues. Germline V gives CDR1 SGHTA, CDR2 FQGNSA. This chain's CDR3 is CASSSGAQAPGEQFF. The CDR3 DNA is TGTGCCAGCAGTAGCGGGGCCCAAGCCCCGGGTGAGCAGTTCTTC.

This chain uses TRBV5-1 with TRBJ2-2; 10 bases match TRBD2. The CDR3 spans 15 residues. Germline V CDR1 and CDR2: SGHRS, YFSETQ. Trimming removed 8 bases from V and 6 bases from J; junction bases left unmatched: 10. The CDR3 nucleotides are TGCGCCAGTCATCTAGCGGGAGATTCGGCCGGGGAGCTGTTTTTT. It encodes CASHLAGDSAGELFF.

The V gene is TRBV9, the J gene TRBJ2-2; 8 bases align to TRBD2. This CDR3 has 14 amino acids. Losses at the gene ends were 4 bases for V and 4 bases for J; bases not matched to a gene: 3. Germline V gives CDR1 SGDLS, CDR2 YYNGEE. CDR3 region: CASSPREGTGELFF. DNA for the CDR3: TGTGCCAGCAGCCCCCGGGAGGGCACCGGGGAGCTGTTTTTT.

V usage is TRBV11-2 and J usage is TRBJ1-3; D unclear. The CDR3 consists of 12 residues. Germline V lookup: CDR1 SGHAT, CDR2 FQNNGV. V was pared by 1 base and J by 4 bases, with 2 bases between. The CDR3 here is CASSLAGNTIYF. CDR3 nucleotides: TGTGCCAGCAGCTTAGCAGGAAACACCATATATTTT. The variable domain in full, with the rest retrieved from reference TRBV11-2 and TRBJ1-3, is EAGVAQSPRYKIIEKRQSVAFWCNPISGHATLYWYQQILGQGPKLLIQFQNNGVVDDSQLPKDRFSAERLKGVDSTLKIQPAKLEDSAVYLCASSLAGNTIYFGEGSWLTVV.

The chain has TRBV2 and TRBJ1-1; D gene ambiguous. There are 13 residues in the CDR3. Germline V gene data show CDR1 as SNHLY and CDR2 as FYNNEI. V lost 5 bases to trimming and J lost 4 bases, with 11 bases between them. CDR3 loop: CASSLRGVTEAFF. The CDR3 DNA reads TGTGCCAGCAGTCTCCGCGGGGTCACTGAAGCTTTCTTT.

The CDR3 DNA sequence: TGTGCCAGCAGCAGGACAGGGGCGAGCTCCTATAATTCACCCCTCCACTTT. Protein sequence: CASSRTGASSYNSPLHF. The chain recombines TRBV2 with TRBJ1-6, with 9 nucleotides matching TRBD1. The CDR3 consists of 17 residues. The germline V gene encodes CDR1 SNHLY and CDR2 FYNNEI. V shed 6 bases, J shed 0 bases, and the junction held 6 bases outside the gene matches.

Here the CDR3 DNA reads TGTGCCAGCAGCGCGGGACCTGGGGCCAACGTCCTGACTTTC. It is translated as CASSAGPGANVLTF. The chain is built from TRBV6-5 and TRBJ2-6; tentatively, D is TRBD2 (6 bases). From germline, CDR1 is MNHEY and CDR2 SVGAGI. Trimming took 6 bases from V and 2 from J, leaving 8 bases between them. The CDR3 contains 14 residues.

The chain has TRBV6-2 or TRBV6-3 and TRBJ1-6; the D is unclear. The germline V gene encodes CDR1 MNHEY and CDR2 SVGEGT. The CDR3 runs 13 residues. With 3 bases removed from V and 8 bases from J, the gap between germline ends came to 8 bases. The CDR3 sequence: CASSYVRHSPLHF. In nucleotides, the CDR3 is TGTGCCAGCAGTTATGTCAGGCATTCACCCCTCCACTTT.

V and J are TRBV18 and TRBJ2-4; TRBD1 is a possible D gene (6 bases). The V gene's germline CDR1 is KGHSH and CDR2 LQKENI. Trimming removed 0 bases at V and 2 bases at J, with 23 bases between. This CDR3 comprises 20 residues. CDR3 coding DNA: TGTGCCAGCTCACCACCGGCGGCAGGGGAAGATGGGTCGACCAAAAACATTCAGTACTTC. It is translated as CASSPPAAGEDGSTKNIQYF.

The CDR3 DNA sequence: TGTGCCAGCAGCGTAACCCTACTTCTCCTCCAGGGGGGCTATAGCAATCAGCCCCAGCATTTT. It yields the protein CASSVTLLLLQGGYSNQPQHF. The chain joins TRBV9 to TRBJ1-5; 7 bases agree with TRBD1. Germline CDR1 reads SGDLS; CDR2 reads YYNGEE. The trim removed 1 base at V and 0 bases at J, leaving 19 bases unmatched. CDR3 length equals 21 residues.

This clone appeared once. The chain carries TRBV5-1 and TRBJ1-1, with D hard to call. Trimming cost V 4 bases and J 2 bases, with 12 bases left between them. Germline V lookup: CDR1 SGHRS, CDR2 YFSETQ. CDR3 length: 14 residues. CDR3 loop: CASSNSRDNTEAFF. CDR3 sequence (DNA): TGCGCCAGCAGCAACTCTCGGGATAACACTGAAGCTTTCTTT.

This clone was seen a few times. This chain links TRBV29-1 with TRBJ1-3, with D possibly TRBD1 on 5 matching bases. This CDR3 is 11 amino acids long. V was clipped by 7 bases and J by 5 bases, with 9 bases between them. From germline, CDR1 is SQVTM and CDR2 ANQGSEA. CDR3 DNA sequence: TGCAGCGCAGACAGCAGAAACACCATATATTTT. It specifies CSADSRNTIYF.

J is TRBJ1-2 and V is TRBV29-1, with D possibly being TRBD1 (6 bases). The germline CDR1 and CDR2 sequences are SQVTM and ANQGSEA. Trimming removed 5 bases from V and 0 bases from J, with 13 bases in between. This CDR3 contains 14 residues. The CDR3 DNA is TGCAGCGTTCACACAGGGCCTTCTAACTATGGCTACACCTTC. Amino acid sequence: CSVHTGPSNYGYTF.

Turning to this clone: The sample holds other DNA sequences that translate to the same CDR3. J is TRBJ1-5 and V is TRBV19; TRBD1 might be the D (5 bases). V dropped 1 base and J dropped 6 bases, with 13 bases sitting between them. The CDR3 has 15 amino acids. CDR1 and CDR2 from the germline V gene are LNHDA and SQIVND (reference sequence). The CDR3 nucleotides read TGTGCCAGTAGTATAGGGGGCCGAAGGGGTCAGCCCCAGCATTTT. As protein: CASSIGGRRGQPQHF.